The next 21 T cell receptor beta chains were all read from a single sample in a study of T cells expressing NK-cell markers. From its re-call of the 5' RACE reads, TCRdb lists each CDR3 protein once, without DNA. This table holds approximately 420,000 distinct CDR3 sequences. The sequencing sample was made of blood T cells: a sorted CD56 or NKG2C T cell subset, CD4+ or CD8+ T cells, or bulk PBMC T cells (not recorded which). Every receptor here comes from a woman aged 45-59 years in good health.

The chain recombines TRBV30 with TRBJ1-1; TCRdb's D call of TRBD1 is untestable without DNA. This CDR3 has 12 residues. Germline loops: CDR1 GTSNPN, CDR2 SVGIG (reference sequence). The CDR3 region is CAWSATGSEAFF.

This chain connects TRBV25-1 to TRBJ1-1; TCRdb outputs TRBD1, but without DNA this stays unchecked. Germline assignment: CDR1 MGHDK and CDR2 SYGVNS. This CDR3 is built from 11 residues. The CDR3 loop reads CASTFDRDAFF.

This rearrangement joins TRBV5-1 to TRBJ2-7. Germline V gene sequence: CDR1 SGHRS, CDR2 YFSETQ. The CDR3 has 13 residues. The CDR3 spells CASGLDFYYEQYF. The full variable domain, with the rest looked up from reference TRBV5-1 and TRBJ2-7, is KAGVTQTPRYLIKTRGQQVTLSCSPISGHRSVSWYQQTPGQGLQFLFEYFSETQRNKGNFPGRFSGRQFSNSRSEMNVSTLELGDSALYLCASGLDFYYEQYFGPGTRLTVT.

The rearrangement uses TRBV7-9 and TRBJ2-1; TCRdb lists TRBD2, though no DNA is available to test this call. Germline V gene lookup returns CDR1 SEHNR and CDR2 FQNEAQ (reference sequence). This CDR3 spans 15 amino acids. This CDR3 is CASSLGGGNYNEQFF.

The V call is TRBV29-1, the J call TRBJ1-1; no DNA is available, so the TRBD1 call from TCRdb remains unchecked. Germline lookup yields CDR1 SQVTM and CDR2 ANQGSEA. There are 13 residues in the CDR3. CDR3 region: CSVARLGGTEAFF.

The genes are TRBV6-5 and TRBJ2-1; TCRdb selects TRBD2, and the lack of DNA leaves this call unchecked. The CDR3 extends over 15 amino acids. Looked up from germline, CDR1 is MNHEY and CDR2 is SVGAGI. CDR3 in amino acids: CASSSLAGTYNEQFF.

V is TRBV7-2 and J is TRBJ1-6. The CDR3 is 15 residues long. From germline, CDR1 is SGHTA and CDR2 FQGNSA. The CDR3 is CASSGGLPYNSPLHF.

CDR3 amino acids: CSGRDGTLAKNIQYF. V usage is TRBV20-1 and J usage is TRBJ2-4; with no DNA, the TCRdb D assignment of TRBD2 cannot be verified. CDR1 is DFQATT and CDR2 is SNEGSKA in the germline V gene (reference sequence). The CDR3 loop spans 15 amino acids.

The V call is TRBV2, the J call TRBJ1-1. The CDR3 spans 15 residues. The germline gives CDR1 SNHLY, CDR2 FYNNEI. This chain's CDR3 is CASRKQGSMNTEAFF. The full variable domain, in which reference TRBV2 and TRBJ1-1 provide the parts outside the CDR3, is EPEVTQTPSHQVTQMGQEVILRCVPISNHLYFYWYRQILGQKVEFLVSFYNNEISEKSEIFDDQFSVERPDGSNFTLKIRSTKLEDSAMYFCASRKQGSMNTEAFFGQGTRLTVV.

This chain uses TRBV5-1 with TRBJ1-5; the TCRdb call, TRBD1, lacks DNA for checking. This CDR3 region has 17 residues. Germline-derived CDR1 and CDR2 are SGHRS and YFSETQ. CDR3: CASSPGRSGGPNQPQHF.

The genes are TRBV7-2 and TRBJ2-5; the D gene TCRdb calls, TRBD1, cannot be checked with no DNA. The CDR3 spans 16 residues. Germline lookup yields CDR1 SGHTA and CDR2 FQGNSA. The CDR3 here is CASSSDRGPPEETQYF.

The chain joins TRBV14 to TRBJ1-2. The germline gives CDR1 SGHDN, CDR2 FVKESK. The CDR3 has 16 amino acids. The CDR3 reads CASSQGWQGLGYGYTF.

The chain recombines TRBV4-1 with TRBJ2-1; the D call of TRBD2 rests on TCRdb alone, since no DNA is present to check it. The CDR3 is made up of 15 amino acids. Germline V lookup: CDR1 MGHRA, CDR2 YSYEKL. The CDR3 loop is CASSKLPSSYNEQFF.

The V gene is TRBV5-8, the J gene TRBJ1-4; TCRdb picks TRBD1, but there is no DNA to check that call. Germline-derived CDR1 and CDR2 are SGHTS and YDEGEE. CDR3 length equals 14 residues. The CDR3: CASSLSRGLEKLFF. The full variable domain, its missing parts supplied by reference TRBV5-8 and TRBJ1-4, is EAGVTQSPTHLIKTRGQQATLRCSPISGHTSVYWYQQALGLGLQFLLWYDEGEERNRGNFPPRFSGRQFPNYSSELNVNALELEDSALYLCASSLSRGLEKLFFGSGTQLSVL.

The J gene is TRBJ2-1, the V gene TRBV10-3; TCRdb's D call, TRBD2, is unchecked because there is no DNA. The V gene's germline CDR1 is ENHRY and CDR2 SYGVKD. The CDR3 loop spans 16 amino acids. CDR3 sequence: CAISPPTSGRGNEQFF.

This chain joins TRBV29-1 and TRBJ2-5; without DNA, the TCRdb call of TRBD1 cannot be checked. This CDR3 has 16 amino acids. CDR1 SQVTM and CDR2 ANQGSEA come from the germline V gene. This CDR3 is CSVEARGQGARETQYF.

This chain joins TRBV11-3 and TRBJ2-7; TCRdb lists TRBD1, though no DNA is available to test this call. Germline CDR1 and CDR2: SGHNT and YENEEA. This CDR3 has 14 amino acids. The CDR3 sequence is CASSRTSPGYEQYF. Full variable domain (outside the CDR3, taken from reference TRBV11-3 and TRBJ2-7): EAGVVQSPRYKIIEKKQPVAFWCNPISGHNTLYWYLQNLGQGPELLIRYENEEAVDDSQLPKDRFSAERLKGVDSTLKIQPAELGDSAVYLCASSRTSPGYEQYFGPGTRLTVT.

This CDR3 reads CATSDPSGDLGQPQHF. The gene calls are TRBV24-1 and TRBJ1-5; TCRdb selects TRBD1, and the lack of DNA leaves this call unchecked. CDR1 KGHDR and CDR2 SFDVKD come from the germline V gene. The CDR3 runs to 16 residues.

This chain links TRBV3-1 with TRBJ2-1; TCRdb reports TRBD2, a call that lacks DNA to check it against. The CDR3 contains 14 residues. Germline values: CDR1 LGHDT, CDR2 YNNKEL (reference sequence). The CDR3: CASSQDGGSNEQFF.

V and J are TRBV6-5 and TRBJ2-1; checking the TCRdb D call of TRBD2 is not possible without DNA. Looked up from germline, CDR1 is MNHEY and CDR2 is SVGAGI. CDR3 length equals 15 residues. Here the CDR3 reads CASSSLAGSYLEQFF.

This sequence joins TRBV6-5 and TRBJ2-3; checking the TCRdb D call of TRBD2 is not possible without DNA. The V gene's germline CDR1 is MNHEY and CDR2 SVGAGI. This CDR3 has 13 amino acids. CDR3 in amino acids: CATAAGLTDTQYF.